One sample yielded the 3 T cell receptor beta chains listed below, sequenced in a study of OX40 agonist ivuxolimab in advanced cancers. Data came from immunoSEQ multiplex PCR; TCRdb stores just in-frame clones and leaves some out. The data hold around 110,000 clones, with 90% observed a single time. The sample in question was CD4+ or CD8+ T cells sorted from blood, obtained in a trial of the OX40 agonist ivuxolimab. Receptor source: an adult with an advanced solid tumor such as melanoma, head and neck, liver or kidney cancer.

The J gene is TRBJ1-2, the V gene TRBV7-2; 7 positions match TRBD1. Germline assignment: CDR1 SGHTA and CDR2 FQGNSA. The CDR3 length is 12 residues. Trimming took 4 bases from V and 7 from J; bases not matched to a gene: 3. The CDR3 bases are TGTGCCAGCAGCTACCAGGGGGGTGGCTACACCTTC. Translated: CASSYQGGGYTF.

The chain employs TRBV5-8 and TRBJ2-7; D is undetermined. This CDR3 spans 14 amino acids. Trimming took off 4 bases at V and 6 bases at J, with 17 bases between the two ends. Germline V CDR1 and CDR2: SGHTS, YDEGEE. The CDR3 DNA is TGTGCCAGCAGCACCCGGACCCGTTTGGGCGAGCAGTACTTC. It yields the protein CASSTRTRLGEQYF.

The CDR3: CASSPPAAEARMLETQYF. Here the CDR3 DNA reads TGTGCCAGCAGCCCTCCTGCGGCCGAGGCTAGGATGCTAGAGACCCAGTACTTC. The chain combines TRBV9 with TRBJ2-5; the D is unclear. The CDR3 totals 18 residues. From germline, CDR1 is SGDLS and CDR2 YYNGEE. Trimming stripped 4 bases from V and 4 bases from J, with 26 bases between.